This TCR beta chain was sequenced during a study of shared clonotypes between healthy human individuals. Study summary: For every donor, three CD4 naive, three CD4 memory, two CD8 naive and one CD8 memory plates were used.

The CDR3 is 11 amino acids. Per germline, CDR1 MNHNS and CDR2 SASEGT. V was pared by 1 base and J by 6 bases, with 4 bases between. TCRdb's table, derived via immunoSEQ multiplex PCR, lists solely in-frame clones and lacks some. The table records 2,500,000 or so clones, roughly 93% of them present only once. Donors had no recently reported acute infections or vaccinations and were HIV-negative. Whole-study results and caveats: It was observed that approximately 5% of naive CD4 clonotypes were shared across a few donors.

A word on this clone: Antigen: not known.

The TCR was taken from a man between 18 and 29 years old in good health. Some clones in this sample may be carry-over from other donors' samples. The V and J genes are TRBV6-1 and TRBJ2-7, with D unclear. Sequences were obtained from naive CD4+ T cells from PBMCs. Subset reported: CD45RA+ positively selected. CDR3 in amino acids: CASSEGIEQYF. The DNA for the CDR3 is TGTGCCAGCAGTGAAGGGATCGAGCAGTACTTC.